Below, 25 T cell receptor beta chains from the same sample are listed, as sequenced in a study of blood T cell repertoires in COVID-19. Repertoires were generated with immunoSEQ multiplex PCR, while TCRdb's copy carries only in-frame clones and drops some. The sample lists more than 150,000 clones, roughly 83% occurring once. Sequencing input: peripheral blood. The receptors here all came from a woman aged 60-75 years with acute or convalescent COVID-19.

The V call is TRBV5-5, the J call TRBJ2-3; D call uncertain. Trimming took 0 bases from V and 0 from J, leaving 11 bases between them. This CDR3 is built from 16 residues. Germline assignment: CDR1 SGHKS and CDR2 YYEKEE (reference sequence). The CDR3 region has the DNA TGTGCCAGCAGCTTGGCGCGGCATTCTAGCACAGATACGCAGTATTTT. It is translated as CASSLARHSSTDTQYF.

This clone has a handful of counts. CDR3 DNA: TGCAGCGCTCGACCGGGACAGGAAAGGAGCGAGCAGTACTTC. It yields the protein CSARPGQERSEQYF. The chain couples TRBV29-1 to TRBJ2-7; 8 bases are shared with TRBD1. The CDR3 has 14 residues. V was pared by 7 bases and J by 6 bases, with 14 bases of the junction left unmatched. The V gene's germline CDR1 is SQVTM and CDR2 ANQGSEA.

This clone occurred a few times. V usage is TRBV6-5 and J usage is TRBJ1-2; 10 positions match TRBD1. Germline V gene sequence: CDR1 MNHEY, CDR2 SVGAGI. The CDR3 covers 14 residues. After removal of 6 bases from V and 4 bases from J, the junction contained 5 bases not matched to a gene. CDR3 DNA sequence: TGTGCCAGCAGGGGGGGACAGGGGAGCTATGGCTACACCTTC. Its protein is CASRGGQGSYGYTF.

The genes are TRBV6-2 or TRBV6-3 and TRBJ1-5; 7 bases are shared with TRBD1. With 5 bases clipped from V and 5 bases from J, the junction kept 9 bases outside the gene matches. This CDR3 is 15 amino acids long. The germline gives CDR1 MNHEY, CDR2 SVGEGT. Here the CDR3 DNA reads TGTGCCAGCAGTCCCCGGGACAGAGGTTATCAGCCCCAGCATTTT. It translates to CASSPRDRGYQPQHF.

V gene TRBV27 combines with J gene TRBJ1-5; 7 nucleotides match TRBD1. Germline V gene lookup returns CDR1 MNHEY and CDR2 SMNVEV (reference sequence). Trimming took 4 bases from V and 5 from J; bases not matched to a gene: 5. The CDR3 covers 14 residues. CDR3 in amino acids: CASSSGGGYQPQHF. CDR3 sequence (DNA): TGTGCCAGCAGTTCTGGAGGGGGCTATCAGCCCCAGCATTTT.

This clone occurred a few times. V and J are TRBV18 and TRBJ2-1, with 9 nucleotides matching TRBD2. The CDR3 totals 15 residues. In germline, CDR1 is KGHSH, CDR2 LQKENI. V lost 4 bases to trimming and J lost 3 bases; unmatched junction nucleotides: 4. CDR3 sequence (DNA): TGTGCCAGCTCACGGAGCGGGGGGAACTACAATGAGCAGTTCTTC. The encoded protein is CASSRSGGNYNEQFF.

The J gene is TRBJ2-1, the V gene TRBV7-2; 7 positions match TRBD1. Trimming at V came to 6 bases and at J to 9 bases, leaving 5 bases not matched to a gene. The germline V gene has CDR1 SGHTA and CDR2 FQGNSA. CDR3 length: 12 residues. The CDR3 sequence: CASSLQGREQFF. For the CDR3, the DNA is TGTGCCAGCAGTTTACAGGGGCGTGAGCAGTTCTTC.

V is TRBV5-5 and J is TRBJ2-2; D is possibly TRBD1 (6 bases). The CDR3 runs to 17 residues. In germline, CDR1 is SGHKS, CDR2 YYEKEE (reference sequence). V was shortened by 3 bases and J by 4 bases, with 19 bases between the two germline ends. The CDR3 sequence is CASSSNLPGQVTGELFF. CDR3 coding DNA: TGTGCCAGCAGCTCGAATCTACCGGGACAAGTCACCGGGGAGCTGTTTTTT.

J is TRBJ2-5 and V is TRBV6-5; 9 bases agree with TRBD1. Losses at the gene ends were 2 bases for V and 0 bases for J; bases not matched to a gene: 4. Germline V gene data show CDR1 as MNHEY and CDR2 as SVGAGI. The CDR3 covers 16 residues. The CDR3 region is CASSYIQGANQETQYF. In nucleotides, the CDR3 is TGTGCCAGCAGTTACATACAGGGGGCTAACCAAGAGACCCAGTACTTC.

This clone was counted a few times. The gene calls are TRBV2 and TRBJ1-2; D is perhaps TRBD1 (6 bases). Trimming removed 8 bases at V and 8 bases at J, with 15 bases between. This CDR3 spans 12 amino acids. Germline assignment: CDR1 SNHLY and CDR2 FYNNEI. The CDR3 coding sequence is TGTGCCAGCTTAAGGAACAGGGAGGGCTACACCTTC. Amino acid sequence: CASLRNREGYTF. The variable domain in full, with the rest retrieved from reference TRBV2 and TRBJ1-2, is EPEVTQTPSHQVTQMGQEVILRCVPISNHLYFYWYRQILGQKVEFLVSFYNNEISEKSEIFDDQFSVERPDGSNFTLKIRSTKLEDSAMYFCASLRNREGYTFGSGTRLTVV.

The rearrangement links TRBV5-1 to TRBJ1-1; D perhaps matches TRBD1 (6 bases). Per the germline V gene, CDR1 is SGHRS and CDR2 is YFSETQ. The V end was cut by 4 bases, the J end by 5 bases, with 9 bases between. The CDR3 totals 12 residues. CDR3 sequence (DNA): TGCGCCAGCAGCGCTCAGGGGACTGAAGCTTTCTTT. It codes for CASSAQGTEAFF.

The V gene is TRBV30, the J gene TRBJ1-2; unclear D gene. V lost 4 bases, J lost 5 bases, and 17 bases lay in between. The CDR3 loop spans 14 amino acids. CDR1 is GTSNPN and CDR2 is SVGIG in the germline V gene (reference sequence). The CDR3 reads CAWMGDTRLYGYTF. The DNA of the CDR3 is TGTGCCTGGATGGGAGACACCCGACTATATGGCTACACCTTC. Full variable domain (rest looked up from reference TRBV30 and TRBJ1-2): SQTIHQWPATLVQPVGSPLSLECTVEGTSNPNLYWYRQAAGRGLQLLFYSVGIGQISSEVPQNLSASRPQDRQFILSSKKLLLSDSGFYLCAWMGDTRLYGYTFGSGTRLTVV.

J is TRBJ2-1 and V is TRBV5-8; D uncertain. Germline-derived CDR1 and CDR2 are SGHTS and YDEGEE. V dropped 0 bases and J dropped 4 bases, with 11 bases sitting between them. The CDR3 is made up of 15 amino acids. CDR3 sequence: CASSLVPRYYNEQFF. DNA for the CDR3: TGTGCCAGCAGCTTGGTGCCTAGATATTACAATGAGCAGTTCTTC.

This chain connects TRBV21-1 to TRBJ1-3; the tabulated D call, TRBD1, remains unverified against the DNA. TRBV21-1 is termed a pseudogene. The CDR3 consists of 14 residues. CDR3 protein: CASSKQGTGNTIYF. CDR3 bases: TGTGCCAGCAGTAAACAGGGTACTGGAAACACCATATATTTT.

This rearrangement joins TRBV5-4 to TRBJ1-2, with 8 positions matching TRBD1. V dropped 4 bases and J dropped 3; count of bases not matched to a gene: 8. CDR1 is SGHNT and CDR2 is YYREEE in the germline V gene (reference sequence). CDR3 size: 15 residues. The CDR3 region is CASSTGGQAHYGYTF. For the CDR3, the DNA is TGTGCCAGCAGCACGGGGGGACAGGCTCACTATGGCTACACCTTC.

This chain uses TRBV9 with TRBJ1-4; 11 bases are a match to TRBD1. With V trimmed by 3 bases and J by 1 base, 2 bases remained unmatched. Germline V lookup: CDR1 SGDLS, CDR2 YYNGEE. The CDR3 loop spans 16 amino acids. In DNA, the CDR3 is TGTGCCAGCAGCGGGGACAGGGGGGGAACTAATGAAAAACTGTTTTTT. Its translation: CASSGDRGGTNEKLFF.

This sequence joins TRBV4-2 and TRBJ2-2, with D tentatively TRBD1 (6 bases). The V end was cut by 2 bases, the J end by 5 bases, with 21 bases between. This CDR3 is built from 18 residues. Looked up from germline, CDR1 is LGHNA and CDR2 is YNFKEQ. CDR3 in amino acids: CASSQTRDRSVGTGELFF. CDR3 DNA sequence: TGTGCCAGCAGCCAAACCCGAGACAGGTCTGTGGGGACCGGGGAGCTGTTTTTT.

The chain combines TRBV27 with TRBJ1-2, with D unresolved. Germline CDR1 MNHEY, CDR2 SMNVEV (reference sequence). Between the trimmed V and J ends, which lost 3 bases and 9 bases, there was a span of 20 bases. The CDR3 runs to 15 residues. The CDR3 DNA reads TGTGCCAGCAGTTTGGCGACGGAAAGGCTGGAGCGCTACACCTTC. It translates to CASSLATERLERYTF.

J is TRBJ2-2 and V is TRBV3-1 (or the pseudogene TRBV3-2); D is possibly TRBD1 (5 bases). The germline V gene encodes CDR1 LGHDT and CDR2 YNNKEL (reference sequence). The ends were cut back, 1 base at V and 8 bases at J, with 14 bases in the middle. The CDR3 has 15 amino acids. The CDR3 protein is CASSQARQYMGELFF. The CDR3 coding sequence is TGTGCCAGCAGCCAAGCCAGACAGTACATGGGGGAGCTGTTTTTT.

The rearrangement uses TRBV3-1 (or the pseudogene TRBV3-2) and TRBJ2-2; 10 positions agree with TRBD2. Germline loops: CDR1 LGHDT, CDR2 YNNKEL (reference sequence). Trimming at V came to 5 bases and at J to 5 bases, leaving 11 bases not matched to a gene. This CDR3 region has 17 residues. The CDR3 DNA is TGTGCCAGCAGCGCCCCTGGAGCGGGGGGGCCGACCGGGGAGCTGTTTTTT. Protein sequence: CASSAPGAGGPTGELFF.

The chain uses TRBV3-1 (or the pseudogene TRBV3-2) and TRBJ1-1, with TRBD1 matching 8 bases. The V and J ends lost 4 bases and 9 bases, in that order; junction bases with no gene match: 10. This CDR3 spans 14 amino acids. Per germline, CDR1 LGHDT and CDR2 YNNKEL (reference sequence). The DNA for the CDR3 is TGTGCCAGCAGCCCTGGGACAGGCCGAGGTAAAGCTTTCTTT. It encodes CASSPGTGRGKAFF.

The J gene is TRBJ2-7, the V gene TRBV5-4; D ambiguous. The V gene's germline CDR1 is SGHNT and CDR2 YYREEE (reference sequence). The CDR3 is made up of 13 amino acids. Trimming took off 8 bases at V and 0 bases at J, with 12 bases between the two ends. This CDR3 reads CASQVQSSYEQYF. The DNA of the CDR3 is TGTGCCAGTCAGGTTCAGAGCTCCTACGAGCAGTACTTC.

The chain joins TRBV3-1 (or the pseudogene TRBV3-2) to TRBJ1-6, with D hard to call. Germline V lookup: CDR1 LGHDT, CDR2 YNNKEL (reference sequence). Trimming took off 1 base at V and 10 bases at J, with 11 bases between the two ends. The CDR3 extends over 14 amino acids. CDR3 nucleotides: TGTGCCAGCAGCCAAGCGCCAGGTCAATCACCCCTCCACTTT. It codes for CASSQAPGQSPLHF.

In DNA form, the CDR3 reads TGTGCCAGCAGCTTTAATGGACAGGGGGCATTTCAGCCCCAGCATTTT. It encodes CASSFNGQGAFQPQHF. The chain couples TRBV7-8 to TRBJ1-5; 11 bases align to TRBD1. Trimming took 3 bases from V and 6 from J; bases not matched to a gene: 7. The CDR3 length is 16 residues. CDR1 SGHVS and CDR2 FQNEAQ come from the germline V gene.

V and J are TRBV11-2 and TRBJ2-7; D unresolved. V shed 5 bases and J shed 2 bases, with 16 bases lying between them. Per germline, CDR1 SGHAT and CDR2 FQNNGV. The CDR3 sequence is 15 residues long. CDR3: CASSEWALVPYEQYF. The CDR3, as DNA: TGTGCCAGCAGCGAGTGGGCTTTAGTACCCTACGAGCAGTACTTC.